The subject of this entry is one TCR beta chain. The antigen is unknown. This entry belongs to a study of graft-versus-host responses after intestinal transplantation. At the level of the study: The study gave all recipients anti-thymocyte globulin induction, then tacrolimus and steroids for 2 to 3 years.

Study results and limitations: Some patients had graft-donor T cell macrochimerism. In their allografts, the ratios of graft-versus-host to host-versus-graft T cell clones were high. GvH clones appeared in recipient marrow, some first in ileum or blood. Researchers found peak circulating GvH clone levels linked to early post-transplant HvG declines.

TCRdb keeps only in-frame clones here, not all; method: immunoSEQ multiplex PCR. The sample has 65,000 to 100,000 clones, about nine tenths seen once. The sequence was collected from a human donor who was the organ donor for an intestinal transplant. The material was unstimulated CD8+ T cells sorted from spleen or lymph node cells, obtained before transplant.

Here the CDR3 DNA reads TGTGCCAGCAGTTGGGGGGGCGGGAATACGCAGTATTTT. This translates into CASSWGGGNTQYF. This chain uses TRBV27 with TRBJ2-3; D is possibly TRBD2 (7 bases). Germline CDR1 is MNHEY and CDR2 is SMNVEV (reference sequence). The germline V and J ends were trimmed by 4 bases and 7 bases, with 12 bases remaining between them. This CDR3 is 13 amino acids long.